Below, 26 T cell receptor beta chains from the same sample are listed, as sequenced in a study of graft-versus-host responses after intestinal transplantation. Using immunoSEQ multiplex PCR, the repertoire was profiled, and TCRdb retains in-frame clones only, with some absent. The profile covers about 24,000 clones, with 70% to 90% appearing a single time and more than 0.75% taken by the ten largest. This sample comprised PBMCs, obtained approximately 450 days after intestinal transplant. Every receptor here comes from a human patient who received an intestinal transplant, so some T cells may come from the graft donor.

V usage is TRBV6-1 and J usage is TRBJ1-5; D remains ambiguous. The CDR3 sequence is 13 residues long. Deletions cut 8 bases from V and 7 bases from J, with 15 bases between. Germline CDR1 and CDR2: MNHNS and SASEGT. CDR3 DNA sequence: TGTGCCAGCGATGAGATTTCCCCCCAGCCCCAGCATTTT. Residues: CASDEISPQPQHF.

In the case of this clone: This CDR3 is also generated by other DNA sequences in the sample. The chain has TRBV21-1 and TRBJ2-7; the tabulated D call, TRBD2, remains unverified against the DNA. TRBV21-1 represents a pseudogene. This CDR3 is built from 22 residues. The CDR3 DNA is TGTGCCAGCAGCAAAGCGCCAGCCGGGCTAGCGGGAGGGCCACAACTTCCCCACGAACAGTACTTC. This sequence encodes CASSKAPAGLAGGPQLPHEQYF.

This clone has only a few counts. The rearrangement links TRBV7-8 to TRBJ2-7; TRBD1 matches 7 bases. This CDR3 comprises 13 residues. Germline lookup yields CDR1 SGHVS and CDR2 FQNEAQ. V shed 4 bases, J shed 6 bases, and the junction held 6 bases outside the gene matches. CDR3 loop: CASSSPTGIEQYF. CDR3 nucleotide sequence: TGTGCCAGCAGCTCGCCGACAGGGATCGAGCAGTACTTC.

The CDR3 here is CASSLANRVTQGAQYF. As DNA, the CDR3 is TGTGCCAGCAGCTTAGCGAACAGGGTGACCCAAGGGGCCCAGTACTTC. The chain joins TRBV7-8 to TRBJ2-5; a possible D gene is TRBD1 (6 bases). CDR3 size: 16 residues. Trimming cost V 0 bases and J 9 bases, with 20 bases left between them. Germline lookup yields CDR1 SGHVS and CDR2 FQNEAQ.

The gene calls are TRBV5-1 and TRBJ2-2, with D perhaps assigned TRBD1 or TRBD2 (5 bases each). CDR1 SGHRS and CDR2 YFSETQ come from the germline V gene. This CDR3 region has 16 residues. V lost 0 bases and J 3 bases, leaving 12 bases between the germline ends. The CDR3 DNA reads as TGCGCCAGCAGCTTGGTGGGGGAATTAGACACCGGGGAGCTGTTTTTT. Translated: CASSLVGELDTGELFF.

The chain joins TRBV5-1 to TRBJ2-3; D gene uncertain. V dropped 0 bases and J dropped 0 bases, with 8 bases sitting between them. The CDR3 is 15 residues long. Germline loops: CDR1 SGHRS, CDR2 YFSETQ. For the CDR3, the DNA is TGCGCCAGCAGCTTGGACGCCAGAAGCACAGATACGCAGTATTTT. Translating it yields CASSLDARSTDTQYF.

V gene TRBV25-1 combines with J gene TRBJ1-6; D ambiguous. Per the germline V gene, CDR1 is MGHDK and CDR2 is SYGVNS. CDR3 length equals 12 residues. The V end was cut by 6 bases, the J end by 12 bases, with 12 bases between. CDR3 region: CASSSIVGPLHF. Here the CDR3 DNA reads TGTGCCAGCAGCTCCATAGTAGGACCCCTCCACTTT. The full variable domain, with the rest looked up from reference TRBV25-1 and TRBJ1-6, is EADIYQTPRYLVIGTGKKITLECSQTMGHDKMYWYQQDPGMELHLIHYSYGVNSTEKGDLSSESTVSRIRTEHFPLTLESARPSHTSQYLCASSSIVGPLHFGNGTRLTVT.

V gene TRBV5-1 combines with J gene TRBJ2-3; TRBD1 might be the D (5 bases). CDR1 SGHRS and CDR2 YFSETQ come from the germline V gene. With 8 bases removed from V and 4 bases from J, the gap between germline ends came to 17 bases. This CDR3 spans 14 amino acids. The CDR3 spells CASSKGLDSDTQYF. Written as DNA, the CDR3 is TGCGCCAGTAGTAAGGGGCTAGACTCAGATACGCAGTATTTT.

The CDR3 DNA reads TGCGCCAGCAGCCCCCGACAGCCCTTGGACTCACCCCTCCACTTT. Translating gives CASSPRQPLDSPLHF. The chain uses TRBV5-1 and TRBJ1-6; tentatively, D is TRBD1 (5 bases). Per germline, CDR1 SGHRS and CDR2 YFSETQ. This CDR3 is built from 15 residues. Trimming took 4 bases from V and 10 from J, leaving 18 bases between them.

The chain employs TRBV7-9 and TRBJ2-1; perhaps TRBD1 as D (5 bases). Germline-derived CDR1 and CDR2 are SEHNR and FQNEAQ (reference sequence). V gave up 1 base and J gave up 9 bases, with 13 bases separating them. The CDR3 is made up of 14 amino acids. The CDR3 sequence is CASSLGQGDGEQFF. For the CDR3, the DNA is TGTGCCAGCAGCTTAGGCCAGGGCGATGGTGAGCAGTTCTTC.

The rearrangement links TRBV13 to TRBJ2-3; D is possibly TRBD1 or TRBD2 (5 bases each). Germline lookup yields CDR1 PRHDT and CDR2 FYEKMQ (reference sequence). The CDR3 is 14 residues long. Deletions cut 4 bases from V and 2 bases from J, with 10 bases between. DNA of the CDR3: TGTGCCAGCAGCTCGGGGCAGTACACAGATACGCAGTATTTT. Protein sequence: CASSSGQYTDTQYF.

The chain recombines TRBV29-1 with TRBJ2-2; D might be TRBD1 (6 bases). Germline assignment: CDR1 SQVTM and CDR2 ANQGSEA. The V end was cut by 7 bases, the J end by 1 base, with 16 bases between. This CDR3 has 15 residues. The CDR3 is CSADRGGVNTGELFF. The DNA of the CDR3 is TGCAGCGCTGATAGAGGGGGTGTGAACACCGGGGAGCTGTTTTTT.

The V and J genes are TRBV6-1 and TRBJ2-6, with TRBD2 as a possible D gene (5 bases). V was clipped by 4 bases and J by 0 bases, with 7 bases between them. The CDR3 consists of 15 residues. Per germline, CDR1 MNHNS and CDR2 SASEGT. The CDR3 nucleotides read TGTGCCAGCAGTGGAGGGCGCTCTGGGGCCAACGTCCTGACTTTC. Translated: CASSGGRSGANVLTF.

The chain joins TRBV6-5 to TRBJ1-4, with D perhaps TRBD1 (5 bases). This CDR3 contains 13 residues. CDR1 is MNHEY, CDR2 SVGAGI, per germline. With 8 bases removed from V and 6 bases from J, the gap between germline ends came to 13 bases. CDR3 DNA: TGTGCCAGCTCGGGAAGGGGACATGAAAAACTGTTTTTT. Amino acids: CASSGRGHEKLFF.

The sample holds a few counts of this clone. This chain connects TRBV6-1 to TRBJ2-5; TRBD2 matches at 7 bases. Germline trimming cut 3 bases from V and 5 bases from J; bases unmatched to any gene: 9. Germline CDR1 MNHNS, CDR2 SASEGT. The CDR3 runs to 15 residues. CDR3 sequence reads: CASSDLTGGGETQYF. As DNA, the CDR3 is TGTGCCAGCAGTGATCTTACGGGAGGAGGGGAGACCCAGTACTTC.

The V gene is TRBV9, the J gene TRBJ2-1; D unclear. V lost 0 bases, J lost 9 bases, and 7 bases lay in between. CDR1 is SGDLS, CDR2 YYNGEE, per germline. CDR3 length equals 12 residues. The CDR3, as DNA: TGTGCCAGCAGCGTAGGCGGAACTGAGCAGTTCTTC. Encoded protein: CASSVGGTEQFF. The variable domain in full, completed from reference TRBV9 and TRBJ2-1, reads DSGVTQTPKHLITATGQRVTLRCSPRSGDLSVYWYQQSLDQGLQFLIQYYNGEERAKGNILERFSAQQFPDLHSELNLSSLELGDSALYFCASSVGGTEQFFGPGTRLTVL.

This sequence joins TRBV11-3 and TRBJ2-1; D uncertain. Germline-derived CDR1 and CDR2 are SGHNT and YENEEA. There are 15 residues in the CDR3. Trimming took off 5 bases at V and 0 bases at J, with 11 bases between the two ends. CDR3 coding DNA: TGTGCCAGCAGCGGCTTAACCCTCTCCTACAATGAGCAGTTCTTC. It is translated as CASSGLTLSYNEQFF.

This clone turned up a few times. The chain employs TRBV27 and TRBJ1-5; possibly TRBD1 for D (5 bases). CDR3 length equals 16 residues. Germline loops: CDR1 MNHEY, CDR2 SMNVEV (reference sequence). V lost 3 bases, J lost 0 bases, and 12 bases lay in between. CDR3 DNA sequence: TGTGCCAGCAGTTTGTATCCGACAGATAGCAATCAGCCCCAGCATTTT. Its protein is CASSLYPTDSNQPQHF.

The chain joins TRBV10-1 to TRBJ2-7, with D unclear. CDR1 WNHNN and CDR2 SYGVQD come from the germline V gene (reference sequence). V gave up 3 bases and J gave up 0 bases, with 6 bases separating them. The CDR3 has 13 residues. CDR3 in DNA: TGCGCCAGCAGTGAATACGTCTCCTACGAGCAGTACTTC. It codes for CASSEYVSYEQYF.

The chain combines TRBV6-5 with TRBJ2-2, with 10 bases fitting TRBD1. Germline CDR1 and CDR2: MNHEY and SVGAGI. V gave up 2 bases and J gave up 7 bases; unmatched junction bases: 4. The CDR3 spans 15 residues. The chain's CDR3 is CASSYGQGGNGELFF. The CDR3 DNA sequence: TGTGCCAGCAGTTACGGACAGGGGGGTAACGGGGAGCTGTTTTTT.

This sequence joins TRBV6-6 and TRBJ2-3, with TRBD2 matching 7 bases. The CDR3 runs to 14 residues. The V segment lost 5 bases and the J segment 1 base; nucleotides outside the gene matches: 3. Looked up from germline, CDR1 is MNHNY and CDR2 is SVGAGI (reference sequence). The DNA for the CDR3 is TGTGCCAGCAGTGATCGGGGGGGCACAGATACGCAGTATTTT. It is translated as CASSDRGGTDTQYF.

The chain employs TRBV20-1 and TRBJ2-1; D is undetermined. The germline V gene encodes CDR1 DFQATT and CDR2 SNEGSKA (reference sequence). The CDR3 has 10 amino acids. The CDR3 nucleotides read TGCAGGCCCGATCGGAGTGAGCAGTTCTTC. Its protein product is CRPDRSEQFF.

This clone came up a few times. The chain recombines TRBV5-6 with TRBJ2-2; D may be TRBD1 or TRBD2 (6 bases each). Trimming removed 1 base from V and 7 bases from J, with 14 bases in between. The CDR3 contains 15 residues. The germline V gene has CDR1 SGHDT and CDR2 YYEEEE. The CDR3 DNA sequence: TGTGCCAGCAGCTTGACGGGGGCGAGTCACGGGGAGCTGTTTTTT. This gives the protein CASSLTGASHGELFF.

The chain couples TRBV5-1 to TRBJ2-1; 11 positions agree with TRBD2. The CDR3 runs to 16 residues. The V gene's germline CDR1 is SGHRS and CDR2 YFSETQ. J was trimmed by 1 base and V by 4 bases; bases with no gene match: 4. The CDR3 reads CASSTTSGTSYNEQFF. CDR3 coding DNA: TGCGCCAGCAGCACGACTAGCGGGACGTCCTACAATGAGCAGTTCTTC.

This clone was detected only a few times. In nucleotides, the CDR3 is TGTGCCAGCAGTTACTCCGCGGGGGCAGGGCCCCAGCATTTT. Translated: CASSYSAGAGPQHF. The rearrangement uses TRBV6-5 and TRBJ1-5, with D possibly being TRBD1 (6 bases). V lost 0 bases and J lost 9, with 12 bases in between. Looked up from germline, CDR1 is MNHEY and CDR2 is SVGAGI. The CDR3 sequence is 14 residues long.

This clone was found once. CDR3 DNA: TGTGCCAGTTGCAGGGGGAACACTGAAGCTTTCTTT. Its protein is CASCRGNTEAFF. The rearrangement links TRBV19 to TRBJ1-1, with a weak D call TRBD1 (6 bases). The CDR3 has 12 amino acids. Looked up from germline, CDR1 is LNHDA and CDR2 is SQIVND (reference sequence). Trimming cost V 8 bases and J 1 base, with 8 bases left between them.